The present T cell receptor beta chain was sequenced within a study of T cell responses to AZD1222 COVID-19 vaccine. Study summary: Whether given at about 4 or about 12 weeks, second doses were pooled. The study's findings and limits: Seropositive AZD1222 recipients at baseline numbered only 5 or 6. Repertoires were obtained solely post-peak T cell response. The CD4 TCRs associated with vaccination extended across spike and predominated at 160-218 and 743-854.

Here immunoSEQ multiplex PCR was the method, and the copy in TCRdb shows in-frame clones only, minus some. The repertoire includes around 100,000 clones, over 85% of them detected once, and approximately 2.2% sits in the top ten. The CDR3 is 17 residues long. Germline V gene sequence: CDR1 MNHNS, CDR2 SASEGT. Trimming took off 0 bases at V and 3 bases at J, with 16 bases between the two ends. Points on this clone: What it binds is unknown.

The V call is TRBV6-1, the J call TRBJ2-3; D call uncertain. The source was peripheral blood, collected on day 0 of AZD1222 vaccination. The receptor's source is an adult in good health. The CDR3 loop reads CASSEAQQIRTTDTQYF. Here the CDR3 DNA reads TGTGCCAGCAGTGAAGCGCAGCAAATACGGACGACAGATACGCAGTATTTT.